A selection of T cell receptor beta chains follows, all from one sample in a study of cytomegalovirus exposure and HLA in healthy donors. The repertoire was sequenced with immunoSEQ multiplex PCR; TCRdb's copy has only in-frame clones and lacks some. Of approximately 150,000 clones listed, roughly 85% are singletons. The source material was PBMCs. The source is a man between 40 and 49 years old in good health and CMV-seronegative. Each CDR3 is given with its conserved first and last residue. The order of the fields is D gene, V gene, J gene, clone size, CDR3 DNA, CDR3 protein. The D gene is left open where the match is weak. For some rows the clone size is stated as once, few or many, or as a class when expanded; others skip it.

-	TRBV28	TRBJ1-2	once	TGTGCCAGCAGTTCCTCTGACTATGGCTACACCTTC	CASSSSDYGYTF
TRBD1	TRBV9	TRBJ1-1	-	TGTGCCAGCAGCGCGACCGGGACAGGGTACGACACTGAAGCTTTCTTT	CASSATGTGYDTEAFF
-	TRBV7-2	TRBJ1-4	-	TGTGCCAGCAGCCTCCGACGGATACAGAATGAAAAACTGTTTTTT	CASSLRRIQNEKLFF
-	TRBV5-1	TRBJ2-3	-	TGCGCCAGCAGCCCCCTAAGACAGGCTAGCACAGATACGCAGTATTTT	CASSPLRQASTDTQYF
-	TRBV27	TRBJ1-2	-	TGTGCCAGCAGTCCGAGACCGGGACTGCTCGGCTACACCTTC	CASSPRPGLLGYTF
TRBD1	TRBV4-2	TRBJ1-1	once	TGTGCCAGCAGCCAAGAAGGACAGGGAGGTTCTGAAGCTTTCTTT	CASSQEGQGGSEAFF
TRBD2	TRBV7-2	TRBJ2-3	-	TGTGCCACCTCCTACCGCGGGAGGGCCGGAACAGATACGCAGTATTTT	CATSYRGRAGTDTQYF
-	TRBV5-6	TRBJ1-6	-	TGTGCCAGCAGCTTGGGTTGGGGCCCAAATTCACCCCTCCACTTT	CASSLGWGPNSPLHF
-	TRBV4-3	TRBJ2-5	-	TGCGCCAGCATCAAGACGCCTGAGGCGGGTCACCAAGAGACCCAGTACTTC	CASIKTPEAGHQETQYF
-	TRBV30	TRBJ2-7	-	TGTGCCTGGACAGGGACATCTGGATCCTACGAGCAGTACTTC	CAWTGTSGSYEQYF
TRBD1	TRBV5-5	TRBJ2-7	-	TGTGCCAGCAGCCATACCGGGACAGACTTCTACGAGCAGTACTTC	CASSHTGTDFYEQYF
TRBD1	TRBV5-1	TRBJ1-4	few	TGCGCCAGCAGCGCAGGGGGCCTCCGGGGAGAAAAACTGTTTTTT	CASSAGGLRGEKLFF
TRBD1	TRBV25-1	TRBJ2-7	-	TGTGCCAGCCCCCTTCCCTGTGGGACAGCTAGCTACGAGCAGTACTTC	CASPLPCGTASYEQYF
-	TRBV7-2	TRBJ2-1	-	TGTGCCAGCAGCCTCAATTACCACTCTAGTCAACCCTACAATGAGCAGTTCTTC	CASSLNYHSSQPYNEQFF
-	TRBV5-4	TRBJ1-4	few	TGTGCCAGCAGCTCCCCAGGCAGGGGAGAGAGTGAAAAACTGTTTTTT	CASSSPGRGESEKLFF
-	TRBV7-2	TRBJ1-2	-	TGTGCCAGCACCTCAGGGTACTATGGCTACACCTTC	CASTSGYYGYTF
-	TRBV19	TRBJ2-7	-	TGTGCCAGTAGTACGACACCTTCCTACGAGCAGTACTTC	CASSTTPSYEQYF
-	TRBV15	TRBJ2-1	-	TGTGCCACCAGCAGGACTTCATGGGGAGGCCTGAGCTCCTACAATGAGCAGTTCTTC	CATSRTSWGGLSSYNEQFF
TRBD1	TRBV30	TRBJ1-3	-	TGTGCCTGGAGGGCCGGGACAGGGGTCTCTGGAAACACCATATATTTT	CAWRAGTGVSGNTIYF
-	TRBV21-1	TRBJ1-5	-	TGTGCCAGCAGCGGCCGGGACAGGGGATTAAATCAGCCCCAGCATTTT	CASSGRDRGLNQPQHF
TRBD2	TRBV2	TRBJ2-3	-	TGTGCCAGCCGCCCCCCCAGCGGGAGAAAAGATACGCAGTATTTT	CASRPPSGRKDTQYF
TRBD2	TRBV19	TRBJ2-1	few	TGTGCCAGTAGTATAACTAGCGGGAGGAATGAGCAGTTCTTC	CASSITSGRNEQFF
TRBD2	TRBV6-1	TRBJ2-7	once	TGTGCCAGCAGTGCTCTAGCGGGACGTGGGGAGCAGTACTTC	CASSALAGRGEQYF
TRBD1	TRBV30	TRBJ1-5	-	TGTGCCTGGAGTACAGGGGGAAGCAATCAGCCCCAGCATTTT	CAWSTGGSNQPQHF
-	TRBV9	TRBJ2-7	-	TGTGCCAGCAGCGGCCCCCCGACAGGAATCTACGAGCAGTACTTC	CASSGPPTGIYEQYF